Presented here are 3 T cell receptor beta chains from one specimen sequenced in a study of identical twins. Each CDR3 protein is one row after TCRdb ran MiXCR on the 5' RACE reads. The sample contains 280,000 or so distinct CDR3 sequences, approximately 8% of which appear only once. This sample also appeared in a second study, on yellow fever vaccine responses in identical twins.

Sequenced sample: memory (CD45RO+) T cells sorted from blood. The origin of the receptors is a woman younger than 30 in good health.

Ten or more counts support this clonotype. The chain combines TRBV6-1 with TRBJ2-1; D remains unclear. The CDR3 runs 13 residues. The germline V gene has CDR1 MNHNS and CDR2 SASEGT. The V and J ends lost 1 base and 8 bases respectively, with 9 bases between them. As DNA, the CDR3 is TGTGCCAGCAGTGAAGATGAAATGCATGAGCAGTTCTTC. It encodes CASSEDEMHEQFF.

This clonotype was picked up many times. The chain recombines TRBV3-1 with TRBJ1-2; no firm D call. The CDR3 totals 12 residues. Germline V CDR1 and CDR2: LGHDT, YNNKEL (reference sequence). Trimming stripped 0 bases from V and 7 bases from J, with 6 bases between. Written as DNA, the CDR3 is TGTGCCAGCAGCCAAGAGGCTGGTGGCTACACCTTC. Translation: CASSQEAGGYTF.

This chain's CDR3 is CASTPAGNTDTQYF. DNA of the CDR3: TGTGCCAGCACTCCAGCGGGTAACACAGATACGCAGTATTTT. This sequence joins TRBV27 and TRBJ2-3, with D perhaps matching TRBD2 (6 bases). V was clipped by 7 bases and J by 2 bases, with 13 bases between them. This CDR3 is 14 amino acids long. The germline V gene encodes CDR1 MNHEY and CDR2 SMNVEV (reference sequence).